Listed here are 9 T cell receptor beta chains from one sample, sequenced in a study of T cell responses to AZD1222 COVID-19 vaccine. Measured with immunoSEQ multiplex PCR; TCRdb has only the in-frame clones, and not every one. Of about 100,000 clones in the sample, about 85% are singletons; the top ten hold around 4.3%. The input for sequencing was peripheral blood, taken on day 0 of AZD1222 vaccination. Receptors were obtained from an adult in good health.

This sequence joins TRBV28 and TRBJ2-3; D ambiguous. Trimming left V 5 bases short and J 2 bases short, with 11 bases between. The CDR3 runs to 14 residues. The V gene's germline CDR1 is MDHEN and CDR2 SYDVKM. CDR3 region: CASSPTSYTDTQYF. The DNA of the CDR3 is TGTGCCAGCAGTCCCACCAGTTACACAGATACGCAGTATTTT. Variable domain in full (rest from reference TRBV28 and TRBJ2-3): DVKVTQSSRYLVKRTGEKVFLECVQDMDHENMFWYRQDPGLGLRLIYFSYDVKMKEKGDIPEGYSVSREKKERFSLILESASTNQTSMYLCASSPTSYTDTQYFGPGTRLTVL.

The rearrangement links TRBV30 to TRBJ2-5; D gene uncertain. CDR3 length: 16 residues. Trimming pared 0 bases from V and 2 bases from J, leaving 16 bases between. The V gene's germline CDR1 is GTSNPN and CDR2 SVGIG (reference sequence). The CDR3 DNA reads TGTGCCTGGAGTGTAGGCAGGAGCTCCCCGCAAGAGACCCAGTACTTC. Translating gives CAWSVGRSSPQETQYF.

This clone was seen just once. The chain recombines TRBV9 with TRBJ1-1; a weak D match, TRBD1 (6 bases). The ends were cut back, 4 bases at V and 1 base at J, with 11 bases in the middle. This CDR3 has 14 residues. Germline-derived CDR1 and CDR2 are SGDLS and YYNGEE. CDR3 in DNA: TGTGCCAGCAGCTTTAGGACAGAGAACACTGAAGCTTTCTTT. This codes for CASSFRTENTEAFF. The whole variable domain, filled in from reference TRBV9 and TRBJ1-1, reads DSGVTQTPKHLITATGQRVTLRCSPRSGDLSVYWYQQSLDQGLQFLIQYYNGEERAKGNILERFSAQQFPDLHSELNLSSLELGDSALYFCASSFRTENTEAFFGQGTRLTVV.

The V and J genes are TRBV27 and TRBJ2-7; D perhaps matches TRBD1 (5 bases). Trimming removed 4 bases from V and 2 bases from J, with 12 bases in between. The CDR3 has 14 residues. Germline assignment: CDR1 MNHEY and CDR2 SMNVEV (reference sequence). The CDR3: CASSSYRMTYEQYF. CDR3 nucleotide sequence: TGTGCCAGCAGTTCCTACAGGATGACCTACGAGCAGTACTTC.

This clone appeared once. The CDR3 sequence: CSVATGEGTEAFF. CDR3 bases: TGCAGCGTAGCGACAGGGGAAGGCACTGAAGCTTTCTTT. The rearrangement links TRBV29-1 to TRBJ1-1; 8 bases fit TRBD1. The CDR3 consists of 13 residues. Germline lookup yields CDR1 SQVTM and CDR2 ANQGSEA. V shed 6 bases and J 4 bases; nucleotides not matched to a gene: 7.

The rearrangement uses TRBV7-9 and TRBJ2-7; D is unresolved. Germline V gives CDR1 SEHNR, CDR2 FQNEAQ (reference sequence). This CDR3 has 10 amino acids. V gave up 5 bases and J gave up 7 bases, with 6 bases separating them. CDR3 sequence reads: CASSPREQYF. In DNA, the CDR3 is TGTGCCAGCAGCCCTCGAGAGCAGTACTTC.

This clone has a single count. The V gene is TRBV5-1, the J gene TRBJ1-3, with D uncertain. This CDR3 spans 15 amino acids. CDR1 is SGHRS and CDR2 is YFSETQ in the germline V gene. V was pared by 3 bases and J by 0 bases, with 10 bases between. The chain's CDR3 is CASSWGTASGNTIYF. CDR3 bases: TGCGCCAGCAGCTGGGGAACAGCCTCTGGAAACACCATATATTTT.

Points on this clone: The same CDR3 also results from other DNA sequences found in this sample. The V gene is TRBV3-1 (or the pseudogene TRBV3-2), the J gene TRBJ2-7; no clear D. Deletions cut 0 bases from V and 4 bases from J, with 1 base between. Looked up from germline, CDR1 is LGHDT and CDR2 is YNNKEL (reference sequence). The CDR3 runs to 11 residues. CDR3 nucleotides: TGTGCCAGCAGCCAAGAGTACGAGCAGTACTTC. Translating it yields CASSQEYEQYF.

The J gene is TRBJ2-7, the V gene TRBV5-1; TRBD1 matches at 9 bases. V shed 3 bases, J shed 5 bases, and the junction held 12 bases outside the gene matches. This CDR3 is 16 amino acids long. CDR1 is SGHRS and CDR2 is YFSETQ in the germline V gene. The CDR3 protein is CASSWKPGQGGHEQYF. DNA of the CDR3: TGCGCCAGCAGCTGGAAACCGGGACAGGGTGGCCACGAGCAGTACTTC. The complete variable domain, with remaining parts taken from reference TRBV5-1 and TRBJ2-7, reads KAGVTQTPRYLIKTRGQQVTLSCSPISGHRSVSWYQQTPGQGLQFLFEYFSETQRNKGNFPGRFSGRQFSNSRSEMNVSTLELGDSALYLCASSWKPGQGGHEQYFGPGTRLTVT.